This entry describes one T cell receptor (beta chain). This sample was included in a study of blood T cell repertoires in COVID-19. About the research overall: COVID-19 samples, acute and convalescent, were from the United States, Italy and Spain. Sources were T cells, B-cell-depleted T cells, or PBMCs; the material itself was cDNA or gDNA.

The germline gives CDR1 SGHVS, CDR2 FNYEAQ. CDR3 length: 14 residues. V dropped 3 bases and J dropped 4 bases, with 9 bases sitting between them. In the source study's methods: Estimates of nucleated cell counts were drawn from the amplification of reference gene primers. Sequenced by immunoSEQ multiplex PCR; TCRdb stores in-frame clones only, minus some. V and J calls and clone size are those listed in that table; D and trimming were worked out from the DNA. The repertoire has about 150,000 clones, 84% of them found once; the top ten carry around 2.1%. This TCR was recovered from a man aged 65 to 85 with acute or convalescent COVID-19. Sequencing used peripheral blood. V is TRBV7-6 and J is TRBJ1-4; a weak D match, TRBD1 (5 bases). CDR3 amino acids: CASSLGQFNEKLFF. The CDR3 nucleotides read TGTGCCAGCAGCTTGGGGCAGTTTAATGAAAAACTGTTTTTT.